These 29 T cell receptor beta chains share one sample of origin, sequenced in a study of blood T cell dynamics during melanoma immunotherapy. Time point here: week 3, after first cycle of checkpoint inhibitor. Profiled with immunoSEQ multiplex PCR; TCRdb holds only in-frame clones, not every one. The table records about 7,300 clones, over 65% of them present only once. The sequenced sample was blood, obtained from a patient treated with checkpoint blockade. These receptors came from a human donor with melanoma.

The chain couples TRBV11-2 to TRBJ2-7; D perhaps matches TRBD2 (7 bases). CDR1 and CDR2 from the germline V gene are SGHAT and FQNNGV. The ends were cut back, 4 bases at V and 4 bases at J, with 17 bases in the middle. The CDR3 has 15 residues. CDR3: CASSWTVGTNYEQYF. In nucleotides, the CDR3 is TGTGCCAGCAGCTGGACAGTCGGGACTAATTACGAGCAGTACTTC.

The J gene is TRBJ1-5, the V gene TRBV2, with D unclear. V shed 5 bases and J shed 2 bases, with 10 bases lying between them. The germline CDR1 and CDR2 sequences are SNHLY and FYNNEI. The CDR3 loop spans 14 amino acids. The CDR3 here is CASSQGNRNQPQHF. CDR3 coding DNA: TGTGCCAGCAGTCAAGGGAACCGCAATCAGCCCCAGCATTTT.

V gene TRBV12-5 combines with J gene TRBJ2-1; perhaps TRBD1 as D (5 bases). Trimming left V 6 bases short and J 1 base short, with 16 bases between. Germline V lookup: CDR1 LGHNT, CDR2 FRNRAP. This CDR3 spans 16 amino acids. CDR3 sequence reads: CASGSMGRVSYNEQFF. Written as DNA, the CDR3 is TGTGCTAGTGGCTCTATGGGCAGGGTTTCCTACAATGAGCAGTTCTTC.

The chain has TRBV7-9 and TRBJ2-7; 11 bases agree with TRBD2. CDR3 size: 16 residues. Germline CDR1 reads SEHNR; CDR2 reads FQNEAQ (reference sequence). Trimming at V came to 6 bases and at J to 4 bases, leaving 11 bases not matched to a gene. CDR3 coding DNA: TGTGCCAGCAGGTCTTCCTTAGCGGGGGGGCCTTACGAGCAGTACTTC. Protein: CASRSSLAGGPYEQYF. The whole variable domain, filled in from reference TRBV7-9 and TRBJ2-7, reads DTGVSQNPRHKITKRGQNVTFRCDPISEHNRLYWYRQTLGQGPEFLTYFQNEAQLEKSRLLSDRFSAERPKGSFSTLEIQRTEQGDSAMYLCASRSSLAGGPYEQYFGPGTRLTVT.

The chain links TRBV4-1 to TRBJ2-1, with D perhaps matching TRBD2 (5 bases). Germline V lookup: CDR1 MGHRA, CDR2 YSYEKL. The CDR3 has 15 amino acids. V was pared by 0 bases and J by 0 bases, with 6 bases between. The CDR3 DNA sequence: TGCGCCAGCAGCCAAGAAGAGGGCTCCTACAATGAGCAGTTCTTC. Translated, it gives CASSQEEGSYNEQFF.

Here the CDR3 reads CASSSRDGTYEQYF. In DNA form, the CDR3 reads TGTGCCAGCAGCTCCCGGGACGGCACCTACGAGCAGTACTTC. The genes are TRBV7-9 and TRBJ2-7; either TRBD1 or TRBD2 may supply D (5 bases each). CDR1 SEHNR and CDR2 FQNEAQ come from the germline V gene (reference sequence). This CDR3 has 14 residues. Trimming stripped 4 bases from V and 2 bases from J, with 12 bases between.

This chain uses TRBV19 with TRBJ2-2; D gene uncertain. CDR3 size: 16 residues. Germline CDR1 and CDR2: LNHDA and SQIVND (reference sequence). Trimming removed 6 bases from V and 0 bases from J, with 14 bases in between. The CDR3 is CASRGRWQSNTGELFF. CDR3 DNA sequence: TGTGCCAGTAGAGGGCGGTGGCAGTCGAACACCGGGGAGCTGTTTTTT.

The chain employs TRBV30 and TRBJ1-6, with 7 positions matching TRBD1. The CDR3 spans 12 residues. Unmatched junction bases numbered 0, after V lost 3 bases and J lost 7 bases. Germline V gives CDR1 GTSNPN, CDR2 SVGIG (reference sequence). CDR3 region: CAWRQGNSPLHF. The CDR3 region has the DNA TGTGCCTGGAGACAGGGGAATTCACCCCTCCACTTT.

The V call is TRBV7-9, the J call TRBJ1-2; a possible D gene is TRBD1 (6 bases). Looked up from germline, CDR1 is SEHNR and CDR2 is FQNEAQ (reference sequence). V lost 3 bases and J 1 base, leaving 12 bases between the germline ends. This CDR3 is built from 15 residues. The CDR3 loop reads CASSFDRRLNYGYTF. In nucleotides, the CDR3 is TGTGCCAGCAGCTTTGACAGGAGACTTAACTATGGCTACACCTTC. Complete variable domain (other parts from reference TRBV7-9 and TRBJ1-2): DTGVSQNPRHKITKRGQNVTFRCDPISEHNRLYWYRQTLGQGPEFLTYFQNEAQLEKSRLLSDRFSAERPKGSFSTLEIQRTEQGDSAMYLCASSFDRRLNYGYTFGSGTRLTVV.

On this clone itself: At one end the junction does not follow the germline gene, possibly because of a read error. V gene TRBV6-5 combines with J gene TRBJ2-3; tentatively, D is TRBD1 or TRBD2 (5 bases each). This CDR3 contains 16 residues. CDR1 MNHEY and CDR2 SVGAGI come from the germline V gene. CDR3 residues: CASNYWDPYSTDTQYF. CDR3 nucleotide sequence: TGTGCCAGCAATTACTGGGACCCATACAGCACAGATACGCAGTATTTT.

The V and J genes are TRBV7-9 and TRBJ1-5; D is unclear. Trimming pared 5 bases from V and 9 bases from J, leaving 14 bases between. The CDR3 length is 13 residues. Germline V lookup: CDR1 SEHNR, CDR2 FQNEAQ (reference sequence). CDR3 in amino acids: CASSRQPGAPQHF. The CDR3 DNA follows: TGTGCCAGCAGCAGACAACCGGGCGCGCCCCAGCATTTT.

The chain has TRBV4-1 and TRBJ2-5; D is perhaps TRBD2 (5 bases). Germline CDR1 reads MGHRA; CDR2 reads YSYEKL. V was trimmed by 8 bases and J by 5 bases, leaving 15 bases between them. The CDR3 has 13 residues. The chain's CDR3 is CASCRVPGETQYF. CDR3 nucleotide sequence: TGCGCCAGCTGTCGAGTCCCGGGGGAGACCCAGTACTTC.

The chain carries TRBV5-4 and TRBJ2-7, with D perhaps matching TRBD1 (8 bases). The germline V gene has CDR1 SGHNT and CDR2 YYREEE (reference sequence). This CDR3 region has 15 residues. Trimming left V 4 bases short and J 6 bases short, with 20 bases between. This CDR3 is CASSTQQGGNSEQYF. DNA of the CDR3: TGTGCCAGCAGCACACAACAGGGGGGGAACTCCGAGCAGTACTTC.

The V gene is TRBV4-1, the J gene TRBJ2-5; D could derive from TRBD1 or TRBD2 (6 bases each). Trimming pared 0 bases from V and 7 bases from J, leaving 24 bases between. Germline V gives CDR1 MGHRA, CDR2 YSYEKL. The CDR3 loop spans 18 amino acids. CDR3 protein: CASSQEGLETGAHWTQYF. CDR3 in DNA: TGCGCCAGCAGCCAAGAAGGACTCGAAACGGGGGCCCACTGGACCCAGTACTTC.

The J gene is TRBJ1-4, the V gene TRBV2; D is undetermined. The CDR3 runs 15 residues. Trimming shortened V by 6 bases and J by 0 bases, and 11 bases separated the two germline ends. Germline V gene lookup returns CDR1 SNHLY and CDR2 FYNNEI. CDR3: CASRKDGATNEKLFF. DNA for the CDR3: TGTGCCAGCAGAAAGGACGGTGCAACTAATGAAAAACTGTTTTTT.

This chain links TRBV7-6 with TRBJ2-2; no reliable D call. Germline V CDR1 and CDR2: SGHVS, FNYEAQ. Trimming took off 1 base at V and 3 bases at J, with 9 bases between the two ends. The CDR3 is 15 residues long. This chain's CDR3 is CASSLVGSYTGELFF. CDR3 bases: TGTGCCAGCAGCTTAGTTGGGTCATACACCGGGGAGCTGTTTTTT.

The CDR3 region has the DNA TGCGCCAGCAGCGCAGGGACAGGGGATGCTTGGACCCAGTACTTC. Protein product: CASSAGTGDAWTQYF. This rearrangement joins TRBV5-1 to TRBJ2-5; 10 nucleotides line up with TRBD1. In germline, CDR1 is SGHRS, CDR2 YFSETQ. The CDR3 length is 15 residues. V gave up 4 bases and J gave up 7 bases; unmatched junction bases: 10.

The genes are TRBV6-1 and TRBJ2-1; D possibly uses TRBD1 or TRBD2 (5 bases each). This CDR3 has 12 amino acids. CDR1 is MNHNS and CDR2 is SASEGT in the germline V gene. The germline V and J ends were trimmed by 3 bases and 8 bases, with 8 bases remaining between them. The CDR3 loop is CASSDQGDEQFF. CDR3 sequence (DNA): TGTGCCAGCAGTGATCAGGGAGATGAGCAGTTCTTC.

The chain joins TRBV10-3 to TRBJ1-1, with a possible D match to TRBD1 (5 bases). The CDR3 spans 13 residues. Trimming cost V 4 bases and J 2 bases, with 8 bases left between them. Germline loops: CDR1 ENHRY, CDR2 SYGVKD. As DNA, the CDR3 is TGTGCCATCAGTGCGGGACTAAACACTGAAGCTTTCTTT. Translation gives CAISAGLNTEAFF.

This clone was counted once. V usage is TRBV6-5 and J usage is TRBJ2-1, with D unresolved. The V gene lost 0 bases and the J gene lost 0 bases, with 9 bases spanning the gap. The CDR3 consists of 16 residues. The germline V gene encodes CDR1 MNHEY and CDR2 SVGAGI. The CDR3, as DNA: TGTGCCAGCAGTTACTCGAAGGTCAGCTCCTACAATGAGCAGTTCTTC. Amino acid sequence: CASSYSKVSSYNEQFF.

This clone was detected only once. J is TRBJ1-1 and V is TRBV5-4; D remains ambiguous. The V gene lost 2 bases and the J gene lost 0 bases, with 8 bases spanning the gap. The CDR3 totals 14 residues. The V gene's germline CDR1 is SGHNT and CDR2 YYREEE (reference sequence). CDR3 amino acids: CASSLQRMNTEAFF. CDR3 DNA: TGTGCCAGCAGCTTACAGAGAATGAACACTGAAGCTTTCTTT.

This clone appeared a single time. The chain joins TRBV27 to TRBJ2-5; D is tentatively TRBD1 or TRBD2 (6 bases each). The germline V and J ends were trimmed by 10 bases and 4 bases, with 13 bases remaining between them. Looked up from germline, CDR1 is MNHEY and CDR2 is SMNVEV (reference sequence). The CDR3 is made up of 12 amino acids. The CDR3 DNA is TGTGCCACCCGGGGGCCGGCAGAGACCCAGTACTTC. It specifies CATRGPAETQYF.

This chain uses TRBV9 with TRBJ2-2, with 7 nucleotides matching TRBD1. CDR3 length: 14 residues. Germline V CDR1 and CDR2: SGDLS, YYNGEE. After removal of 4 bases from V and 4 bases from J, the junction contained 4 bases not matched to a gene. CDR3 sequence reads: CASSIGTVTGELFF. CDR3 nucleotides: TGTGCCAGCAGCATCGGGACAGTCACCGGGGAGCTGTTTTTT.

The gene calls are TRBV5-4 and TRBJ2-7; possibly TRBD2 for D (6 bases). This CDR3 has 14 amino acids. Germline values: CDR1 SGHNT, CDR2 YYREEE (reference sequence). V lost 5 bases to trimming and J lost 0 bases, with 12 bases between them. CDR3 bases: TGTGCCAGCAGTTTAGCGGTCGGCTCCTACGAGCAGTACTTC. It encodes CASSLAVGSYEQYF. The full variable domain, in which reference TRBV5-4 and TRBJ2-7 provide the parts outside the CDR3, is ETGVTQSPTHLIKTRGQQVTLRCSSQSGHNTVSWYQQALGQGPQFIFQYYREEENGRGNFPPRFSGLQFPNYSSELNVNALELDDSALYLCASSLAVGSYEQYFGPGTRLTVT.

The J gene is TRBJ2-3, the V gene TRBV23-1, with D possibly matching TRBD2 (6 bases). TRBV23-1 is flagged as an ORF with uncertain function. Trimming shortened V by 0 bases and J by 8 bases, and 15 bases separated the two germline ends. The CDR3 runs to 15 residues. CDR3 loop: CASSQSVYGGGTQYF. The CDR3 bases are TGCGCCAGCAGTCAATCGGTCTACGGGGGAGGTACGCAGTATTTT.

V usage is TRBV5-1 and J usage is TRBJ2-3, with 10 bases identical to TRBD2. Germline CDR1 is SGHRS and CDR2 is YFSETQ. V was clipped by 0 bases and J by 3 bases; unmatched bases: 7. There are 17 residues in the CDR3. CDR3 nucleotide sequence: TGCGCCAGCAGCTTGGCCAAAGGAGCGGGGGGGACAGATACGCAGTATTTT. This encodes CASSLAKGAGGTDTQYF.

This clone came up a few times. The rearrangement links TRBV4-1 to TRBJ1-4, with D possibly being TRBD1 (5 bases). The CDR3 loop spans 16 amino acids. Germline assignment: CDR1 MGHRA and CDR2 YSYEKL. Between the trimmed V and J ends, which lost 0 bases and 3 bases, there was a span of 11 bases. This CDR3 is CASSQDNRISNEKLFF. For the CDR3, the DNA is TGCGCCAGCAGCCAAGATAACAGGATCTCTAATGAAAAACTGTTTTTT.

In its sample, this clone is large. The V gene is TRBV11-1, the J gene TRBJ2-1; no firm D call. From germline, CDR1 is SGHAT and CDR2 FQDESV (reference sequence). Trimming left V 2 bases short and J 4 bases short, with 9 bases between. The CDR3 consists of 14 residues. CDR3 bases: TGTGCCAGCAGCTTAAGGAACCAATACAATGAGCAGTTCTTC. This encodes CASSLRNQYNEQFF.

This clone was seen just once. The chain joins TRBV7-2 to TRBJ1-4; D uncertain. Germline V gives CDR1 SGHTA, CDR2 FQGNSA. This CDR3 region has 13 residues. The V end was cut by 4 bases, the J end by 3 bases, with 6 bases between. In nucleotides, the CDR3 is TGTGCCAGCAGCTCCGGACCTAATGAAAAACTGTTTTTT. This encodes CASSSGPNEKLFF. Filled out from reference TRBV7-2 and TRBJ1-4, the complete variable domain reads GAGVSQSPSNKVTEKGKDVELRCDPISGHTALYWYRQSLGQGLEFLIYFQGNSAPDKSGLPSDRFSAERTGGSVSTLTIQRTQQEDSAVYLCASSSGPNEKLFFGSGTQLSVL.